This TCR beta chain is from a study of beta chain features in type 1 diabetes. Study-wide points: PCR might preferentially amplify shorter templates, equally in patients and controls. Compared to healthy donors, patients appeared to have naive, central memory and Treg TCRB repertoires that were more alike.

Purity of each sorted population was above 95%. Since all of the isolated RNA was reverse transcribed, expressed TCRB transcripts were what got sequenced. Repertoires were generated with immunoSEQ multiplex PCR, while TCRdb's copy carries only in-frame clones and drops some. The sample holds more than 110,000 clones, 6.9% seen once. CDR3 length: 14 amino acids. To note about this clone: Its antigen is as yet unknown.

The chain has TRBV1 and TRBJ2-1; the table's D call, TRBD2, has no DNA check behind it. TRBV1 is a recognized pseudogene. The clonotype was recovered from a woman under 40 in good health. Material: central memory CD4+ T cells from blood. CDR3 in amino acids: CTSSQASGPCEQFF. The DNA of the CDR3 is TGCACCAGCAGCCAAGCTAGCGGACCGTGTGAGCAGTTCTTC.